A single sample is the source of the 30 T cell receptor beta chains below, sequenced in a study of shared clonotypes between healthy human individuals (dated by TCRdb to between 2020 and 2021). Preparation of the library involved the immunoSEQ multiplex PCR assay. TCRdb mirrors the immuneACCESS table, restricted to in-frame sequences. Some clones are absent from its copies; in checked studies, under half trace to an unresolved V gene, and the reason for the others is unknown. The sample table lists 1,500,000 or so clones, around 95% of them with a count of one. The ten most abundant clones make up approximately 1.1% of the sample. The specimen sequenced was naive CD4+ T cells sorted from blood. Per the publication, the cell subset or site label means: CD45RA+ positively selected. The receptor source for this set is a young man in good health.

This clone came up once. The chain has TRBV28 and TRBJ2-7, with 9 nucleotides matching TRBD2. The length of the CDR3 is 15 residues. V was pared by 3 bases and J by 4 bases, with 7 bases of the junction left unmatched. Germline V gene sequence: CDR1 MDHEN, CDR2 SYDVKM. The CDR3 DNA is TGTGCCAGCAGTTTTCAGGCGGGAGGGCTTTACGAGCAGTACTTC. Translating gives CASSFQAGGLYEQYF.

The CDR3, as DNA: TGTGCCAGCAGATCGAAAAACAGGGGCCCAACCTACAATGAGCAGTTCTTC. This sequence encodes CASRSKNRGPTYNEQFF. V is TRBV28 and J is TRBJ2-1, with 7 bases matching TRBD1. CDR1 and CDR2 (germline): MDHEN, SYDVKM. The J segment lost 2 bases and the V segment lost 6 bases, leaving 13 bases of the junction unmatched. The CDR3 runs 17 residues.

This rearrangement joins TRBV19 to TRBJ2-7; weak D call: TRBD1 (6 bases). The CDR3 consists of 15 residues. From germline, CDR1 is LNHDA and CDR2 SQIVND (reference sequence). Trimming cost V 5 bases and J 6 bases, with 20 bases left between them. The CDR3 bases are TGTGCCAGTAGTCCTAACTACAGGGTAGGGGGCGAGCAGTACTTC. Translated: CASSPNYRVGGEQYF.

V gene TRBV9 combines with J gene TRBJ2-7; D is perhaps TRBD1 (5 bases). Looked up from germline, CDR1 is SGDLS and CDR2 is YYNGEE. CDR3 length: 12 residues. V lost 7 bases and J 3 bases, leaving 11 bases between the germline ends. CDR3 nucleotide sequence: TGTGCCAGCGCCAGGGATTTCTACGAGCAGTACTTC. Its translation is CASARDFYEQYF.

V and J are TRBV6-1 and TRBJ1-1; TRBD1 is a possible D gene (5 bases). The V and J ends lost 4 bases and 5 bases respectively, with 14 bases between them. The CDR3 consists of 14 residues. Germline V gives CDR1 MNHNS, CDR2 SASEGT. The CDR3 loop is CASSGGRVATEAFF. In DNA form, the CDR3 reads TGTGCCAGCAGTGGGGGCAGGGTGGCGACTGAAGCTTTCTTT.

The rearrangement links TRBV11-2 to TRBJ2-7; 10 nucleotides line up with TRBD2. Germline V gene lookup returns CDR1 SGHAT and CDR2 FQNNGV. V lost 1 base and J lost 5; bases outside the gene matches: 5. There are 15 residues in the CDR3. The CDR3 protein is CASSLVGLAGDEQYF. CDR3 coding DNA: TGTGCCAGCAGCTTAGTTGGCCTAGCGGGAGACGAGCAGTACTTC. Variable domain in full (rest from reference TRBV11-2 and TRBJ2-7): EAGVAQSPRYKIIEKRQSVAFWCNPISGHATLYWYQQILGQGPKLLIQFQNNGVVDDSQLPKDRFSAERLKGVDSTLKIQPAKLEDSAVYLCASSLVGLAGDEQYFGPGTRLTVT.

This chain joins TRBV28 and TRBJ1-4; TRBD1 agrees at 10 bases. V gave up 6 bases and J gave up 8 bases; unmatched junction bases: 6. CDR3 length: 14 amino acids. The germline CDR1 and CDR2 sequences are MDHEN and SYDVKM. For the CDR3, the DNA is TGTGCCAGCAGGGAGGGACAGGGGAGGGAAAAACTGTTTTTT. Its translation: CASREGQGREKLFF.

V gene TRBV5-1 combines with J gene TRBJ1-3; 9 positions match TRBD1. The CDR3 is 13 residues long. The ends lost 3 bases at V and 7 bases at J; junction bases unmatched: 2. Germline V CDR1 and CDR2: SGHRS, YFSETQ. The CDR3 reads CASSSGTGNTIYF. In nucleotides, the CDR3 is TGCGCCAGCAGCTCCGGGACAGGGAACACCATATATTTT.

The gene calls are TRBV18 and TRBJ2-7; 7 nucleotides line up with TRBD2. The CDR3 has 15 residues. J gave up 0 bases and V 1 base, and 3 bases lay outside the gene matches. Germline V gene sequence: CDR1 KGHSH, CDR2 LQKENI. The chain's CDR3 is CASSPLRLASYEQYF. CDR3 nucleotides: TGTGCCAGCTCACCACTCAGACTAGCCTCCTACGAGCAGTACTTC. Looking up the rest from reference TRBV18 and TRBJ2-7 gives the full variable domain: NAGVMQNPRHLVRRRGQEARLRCSPMKGHSHVYWYRQLPEEGLKFMVYLQKENIIDESGMPKERFSAEFPKEGPSILRIQQVVRGDSAAYFCASSPLRLASYEQYFGPGTRLTVT.

The chain has TRBV4-1 and TRBJ2-1; tentative D call: TRBD2 (5 bases). V was shortened by 0 bases and J by 4 bases, with 13 bases between the two germline ends. CDR3 length: 16 residues. The germline V gene has CDR1 MGHRA and CDR2 YSYEKL. The CDR3 region is CASSQDFGNRYNEQFF. The CDR3 DNA sequence: TGCGCCAGCAGCCAAGATTTCGGGAACCGATACAATGAGCAGTTCTTC.

The V gene is TRBV5-1, the J gene TRBJ2-5; 7 nucleotides line up with TRBD1. The length of the CDR3 is 14 residues. Germline V gene data show CDR1 as SGHRS and CDR2 as YFSETQ. Trimming removed 5 bases from V and 7 bases from J; junction bases left unmatched: 11. CDR3 coding DNA: TGCGCCAGCAGACAAACAGGGGTAGCTGGGACCCAGTACTTC. This translates into CASRQTGVAGTQYF.

CDR3 bases: TGTGCCAGCTCCCTCCGGTGGCAAATGAACACTGAAGCTTTCTTT. Amino acids: CASSLRWQMNTEAFF. V gene TRBV28 combines with J gene TRBJ1-1; D remains unclear. The germline V gene encodes CDR1 MDHEN and CDR2 SYDVKM. Trimming removed 8 bases at V and 0 bases at J, with 16 bases between. This CDR3 comprises 15 residues.

Details on this clone: Other DNA sequences in this sample translate to the same CDR3. The chain couples TRBV7-9 to TRBJ2-7; 9 bases agree with TRBD1. Trimming cost V 6 bases and J 1 base; bases outside gene matches: 7. Germline V gene sequence: CDR1 SEHNR, CDR2 FQNEAQ (reference sequence). This CDR3 has 15 residues. CDR3 region: CASSHTGTGSYEQYF. The CDR3, as DNA: TGTGCCAGCAGTCACACCGGGACAGGGTCCTACGAGCAGTACTTC.

CDR3 bases: TGTGCCAGCAGTCCTAGCGGGAGGTACACCGGGGAGCTGTTTTTT. Translated, it gives CASSPSGRYTGELFF. The gene calls are TRBV28 and TRBJ2-2; the match to TRBD2 covers 11 bases. CDR1 and CDR2 (germline): MDHEN, SYDVKM. CDR3 length: 15 residues. The ends lost 5 bases at V and 3 bases at J; junction bases unmatched: 2. The full variable domain, rest sourced from reference TRBV28 and TRBJ2-2, is DVKVTQSSRYLVKRTGEKVFLECVQDMDHENMFWYRQDPGLGLRLIYFSYDVKMKEKGDIPEGYSVSREKKERFSLILESASTNQTSMYLCASSPSGRYTGELFFGEGSRLTVL.

The chain combines TRBV5-1 with TRBJ2-3, with TRBD2 as a possible D gene (6 bases). The V end was cut by 6 bases, the J end by 6 bases, with 23 bases between. CDR1 SGHRS and CDR2 YFSETQ come from the germline V gene. The CDR3 loop spans 16 amino acids. The CDR3 loop reads CASIKGPFGAGDTQYF. CDR3 bases: TGCGCCAGCATAAAGGGCCCCTTTGGGGCGGGGGATACGCAGTATTTT.

The chain employs TRBV28 and TRBJ1-2; D not resolved. Germline-derived CDR1 and CDR2 are MDHEN and SYDVKM. V was trimmed by 2 bases and J by 2 bases, leaving 9 bases between them. The CDR3 has 14 amino acids. This CDR3 reads CASSLPRQNYGYTF. DNA of the CDR3: TGTGCCAGCAGTTTACCGCGTCAAAACTATGGCTACACCTTC.

V gene TRBV7-8 combines with J gene TRBJ2-7, with 9 positions matching TRBD1. This CDR3 contains 17 residues. V lost 5 bases to trimming and J lost 5 bases; unmatched junction nucleotides: 16. Germline V gene sequence: CDR1 SGHVS, CDR2 FQNEAQ. The CDR3 loop is CASSRLVPGQGTDEQYF. DNA for the CDR3: TGTGCCAGCAGCCGCCTAGTCCCGGGACAGGGTACTGACGAGCAGTACTTC.

The rearrangement links TRBV12-1 to TRBJ1-5; the table's D call, TRBD1, has no DNA check behind it. TRBV12-1 is assigned pseudogene status. The CDR3 runs to 18 residues. In nucleotides, the CDR3 is TGTGCCAGCAGCTTCCCGGACAGGGGGCTTACGGGCAATCAGCCCCAGCATTTT. Its protein product is CASSFPDRGLTGNQPQHF.

This clone was seen once. The rearrangement joins TRBV4-3 to TRBJ1-2, with 7 bases lining up with TRBD1. CDR3 size: 13 residues. Per the germline V gene, CDR1 is LGHNA and CDR2 is YSLEER. The trim removed 2 bases at V and 8 bases at J, leaving 5 bases unmatched. In nucleotides, the CDR3 is TGCGCCAGCAGCCAAAGAGGGGGCGGGGGCTACACCTTC. Translation: CASSQRGGGGYTF.

This chain uses TRBV14 with TRBJ2-6; TRBD2 agrees at 10 bases. This CDR3 spans 19 amino acids. Germline values: CDR1 SGHDN, CDR2 FVKESK. The J segment lost 0 bases and the V segment lost 1 base, leaving 6 bases of the junction unmatched. CDR3 region: CASSQGLASGGSGANVLTF. CDR3 nucleotide sequence: TGTGCCAGCAGCCAAGGTCTCGCTAGCGGGGGCTCTGGGGCCAACGTCCTGACTTTC.

This clone was found once. The J gene is TRBJ2-1, the V gene TRBV29-1; 8 bases fit TRBD1. Trimming took 3 bases from V and 7 from J; bases not matched to a gene: 5. Germline V gives CDR1 SQVTM, CDR2 ANQGSEA. This CDR3 region has 13 residues. The CDR3 here is CSVDQGAGNEQFF. CDR3 in DNA: TGCAGCGTTGACCAGGGGGCGGGAAATGAGCAGTTCTTC.

The chain combines TRBV5-1 with TRBJ2-3; weak D call: TRBD1 (6 bases). This CDR3 contains 17 residues. The V gene lost 3 bases and the J gene lost 4 bases, with 21 bases spanning the gap. Germline loops: CDR1 SGHRS, CDR2 YFSETQ. CDR3 bases: TGCGCCAGCAGCTACCAGACAGGAGCCAACAGTGCAGATACGCAGTATTTT. It is translated as CASSYQTGANSADTQYF.

The chain is built from TRBV27 and TRBJ1-1; 7 bases agree with TRBD1. The V gene's germline CDR1 is MNHEY and CDR2 SMNVEV (reference sequence). After removal of 1 base from V and 3 bases from J, the junction contained 5 bases not matched to a gene. The CDR3 sequence is 15 residues long. CDR3 coding DNA: TGTGCCAGCAGTTTATTGAGGGGACAGTACACTGAAGCTTTCTTT. This translates into CASSLLRGQYTEAFF.

The genes are TRBV2 and TRBJ1-1, with D tentatively TRBD1 (5 bases). The germline V and J ends were trimmed by 10 bases and 4 bases, with 13 bases remaining between them. There are 12 residues in the CDR3. The germline V gene encodes CDR1 SNHLY and CDR2 FYNNEI. The CDR3 loop is CATTGGVTEAFF. The CDR3 DNA reads as TGTGCCACTACGGGGGGGGTCACTGAAGCTTTCTTT.

The chain couples TRBV6-1 to TRBJ2-3; the D gene is possibly TRBD1 (5 bases). Trimming stripped 0 bases from V and 10 bases from J, with 14 bases between. The CDR3 length is 14 residues. The germline V gene encodes CDR1 MNHNS and CDR2 SASEGT. The CDR3 loop reads CASSEAGPIRSQYF. The DNA of the CDR3 is TGTGCCAGCAGTGAAGCGGGGCCGATAAGGTCGCAGTATTTT.

The table lists this clone with a count of one. The genes are TRBV25-1 and TRBJ2-1; 7 nucleotides line up with TRBD1. With 6 bases clipped from V and 6 bases from J, the junction kept 8 bases outside the gene matches. The CDR3 contains 14 residues. Germline loops: CDR1 MGHDK, CDR2 SYGVNS. CDR3: CASSLWSGGNEQFF. Written as DNA, the CDR3 is TGTGCCAGCAGCCTGTGGTCAGGGGGCAATGAGCAGTTCTTC.

Concerning this clone: Different DNA sequences within this sample yield the same CDR3. The V gene is TRBV11-2, the J gene TRBJ2-7, with D unclear. Trimming shortened V by 0 bases and J by 2 bases, and 8 bases separated the two germline ends. Germline lookup yields CDR1 SGHAT and CDR2 FQNNGV. The length of the CDR3 is 14 residues. In nucleotides, the CDR3 is TGTGCCAGCAGCTTAGATCTGGGGACCTACGAGCAGTACTTC. The encoded protein is CASSLDLGTYEQYF.

This rearrangement joins TRBV5-1 to TRBJ2-1; 10 bases fit TRBD2. The V gene end was trimmed by 0 bases and the J gene end by 8 bases; junction bases not matched to a gene: 5. The CDR3 runs to 15 residues. CDR1 SGHRS and CDR2 YFSETQ come from the germline V gene. CDR3: CASSLELAGPDEQFF. The CDR3 DNA follows: TGCGCCAGCAGCTTGGAACTAGCGGGACCCGATGAGCAGTTCTTC.

J is TRBJ2-2 and V is TRBV9; D not resolved. This CDR3 is built from 14 residues. The V gene's germline CDR1 is SGDLS and CDR2 YYNGEE. Trimming left V 1 base short and J 3 bases short, with 7 bases between. The CDR3 reads CASSVLQYTGELFF. CDR3 coding DNA: TGTGCCAGCAGCGTATTACAGTACACCGGGGAGCTGTTTTTT.

The chain has TRBV9 and TRBJ2-7, with D unresolved. The germline gives CDR1 SGDLS, CDR2 YYNGEE. Trimming shortened V by 0 bases and J by 2 bases, and 9 bases separated the two germline ends. This CDR3 is 14 amino acids long. The CDR3 DNA sequence: TGTGCCAGCAGCGTAGGGTTGTTCACCTACGAGCAGTACTTC. It specifies CASSVGLFTYEQYF.